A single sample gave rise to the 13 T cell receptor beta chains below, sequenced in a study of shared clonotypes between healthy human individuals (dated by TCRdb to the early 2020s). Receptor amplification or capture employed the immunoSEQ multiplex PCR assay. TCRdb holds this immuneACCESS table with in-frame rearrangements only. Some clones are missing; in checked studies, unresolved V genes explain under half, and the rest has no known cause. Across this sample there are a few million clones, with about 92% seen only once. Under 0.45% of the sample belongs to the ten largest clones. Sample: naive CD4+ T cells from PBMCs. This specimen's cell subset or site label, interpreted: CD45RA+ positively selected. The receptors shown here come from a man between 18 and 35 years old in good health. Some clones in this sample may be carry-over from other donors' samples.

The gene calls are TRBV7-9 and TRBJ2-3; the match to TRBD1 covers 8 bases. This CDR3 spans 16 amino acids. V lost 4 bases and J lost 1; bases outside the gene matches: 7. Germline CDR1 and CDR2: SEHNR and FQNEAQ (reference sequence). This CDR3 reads CASSWPGQGGTDTQYF. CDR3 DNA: TGTGCCAGCAGCTGGCCCGGACAGGGCGGCACAGATACGCAGTATTTT.

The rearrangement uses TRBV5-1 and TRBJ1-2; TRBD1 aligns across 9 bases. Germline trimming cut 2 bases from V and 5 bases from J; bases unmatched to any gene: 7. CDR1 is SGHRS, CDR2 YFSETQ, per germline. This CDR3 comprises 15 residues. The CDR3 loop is CASSFYTGGEYGYTF. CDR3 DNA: TGCGCCAGCAGCTTTTACACAGGGGGCGAGTATGGCTACACCTTC. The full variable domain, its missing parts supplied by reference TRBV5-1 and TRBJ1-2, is KAGVTQTPRYLIKTRGQQVTLSCSPISGHRSVSWYQQTPGQGLQFLFEYFSETQRNKGNFPGRFSGRQFSNSRSEMNVSTLELGDSALYLCASSFYTGGEYGYTFGSGTRLTVV.

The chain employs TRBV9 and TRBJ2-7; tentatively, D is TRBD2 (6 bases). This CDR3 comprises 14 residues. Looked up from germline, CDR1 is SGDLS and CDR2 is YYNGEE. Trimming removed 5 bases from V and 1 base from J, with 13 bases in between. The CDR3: CASRPAGMSYEQYF. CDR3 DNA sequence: TGTGCCAGCAGACCCGCGGGGATGTCCTACGAGCAGTACTTC.

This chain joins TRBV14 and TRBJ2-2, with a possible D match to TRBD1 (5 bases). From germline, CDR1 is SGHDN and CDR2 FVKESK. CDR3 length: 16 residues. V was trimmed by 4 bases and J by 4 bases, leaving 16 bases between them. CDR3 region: CASSPKQGLFTGELFF. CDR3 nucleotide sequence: TGTGCCAGCAGCCCTAAGCAGGGCTTATTCACCGGGGAGCTGTTTTTT.

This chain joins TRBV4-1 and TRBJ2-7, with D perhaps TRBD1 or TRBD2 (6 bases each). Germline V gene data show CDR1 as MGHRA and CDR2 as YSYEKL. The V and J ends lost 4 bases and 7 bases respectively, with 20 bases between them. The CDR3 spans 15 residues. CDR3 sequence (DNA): TGCGCCAGCAGCCTTCATTGGAGGGGGGTCAGTGAGCAGTACTTC. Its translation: CASSLHWRGVSEQYF.

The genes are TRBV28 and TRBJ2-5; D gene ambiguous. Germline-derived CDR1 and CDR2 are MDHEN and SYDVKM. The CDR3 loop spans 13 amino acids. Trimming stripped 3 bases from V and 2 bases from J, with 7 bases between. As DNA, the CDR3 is TGTGCCAGCAGTTTGGCAGAGCAAGAGACCCAGTACTTC. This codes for CASSLAEQETQYF.

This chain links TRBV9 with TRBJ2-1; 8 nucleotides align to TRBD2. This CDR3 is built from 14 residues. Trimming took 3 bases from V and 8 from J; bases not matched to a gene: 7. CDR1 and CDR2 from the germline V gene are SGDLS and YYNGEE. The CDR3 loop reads CASSGSGTSDEQFF. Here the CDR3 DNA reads TGTGCCAGCAGCGGTAGCGGGACTTCGGATGAGCAGTTCTTC.

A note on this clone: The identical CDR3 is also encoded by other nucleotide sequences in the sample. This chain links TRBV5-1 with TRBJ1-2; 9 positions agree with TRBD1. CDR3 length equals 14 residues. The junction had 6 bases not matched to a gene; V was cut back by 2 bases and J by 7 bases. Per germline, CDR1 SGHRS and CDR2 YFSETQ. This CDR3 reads CASSLAGQGGGYTF. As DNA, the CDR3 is TGCGCCAGCAGCTTAGCGGGACAGGGCGGTGGCTACACCTTC. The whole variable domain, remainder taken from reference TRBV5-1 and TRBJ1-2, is KAGVTQTPRYLIKTRGQQVTLSCSPISGHRSVSWYQQTPGQGLQFLFEYFSETQRNKGNFPGRFSGRQFSNSRSEMNVSTLELGDSALYLCASSLAGQGGGYTFGSGTRLTVV.

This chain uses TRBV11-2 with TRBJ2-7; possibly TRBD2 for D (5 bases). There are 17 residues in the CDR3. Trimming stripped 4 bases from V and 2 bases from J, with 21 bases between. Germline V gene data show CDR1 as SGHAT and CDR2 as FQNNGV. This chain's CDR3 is CASSSQVSVGLPYEQYF. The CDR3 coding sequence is TGTGCCAGCAGCTCCCAGGTTAGCGTAGGGTTACCCTACGAGCAGTACTTC.

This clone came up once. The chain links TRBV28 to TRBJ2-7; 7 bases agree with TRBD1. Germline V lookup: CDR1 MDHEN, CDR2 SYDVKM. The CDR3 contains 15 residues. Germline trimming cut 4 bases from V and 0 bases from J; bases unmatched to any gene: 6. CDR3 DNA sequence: TGTGCCAGCAGTTCCGGACAGGCCACCTCCTACGAGCAGTACTTC. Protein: CASSSGQATSYEQYF.

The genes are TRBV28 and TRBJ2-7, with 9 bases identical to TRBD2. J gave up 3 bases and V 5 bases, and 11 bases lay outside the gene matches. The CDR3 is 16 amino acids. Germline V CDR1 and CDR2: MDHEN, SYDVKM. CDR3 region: CASSGHGTSHYYEQYF. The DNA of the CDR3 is TGTGCCAGCAGTGGACACGGGACTAGCCATTACTACGAGCAGTACTTC. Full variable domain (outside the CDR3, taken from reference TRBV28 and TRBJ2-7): DVKVTQSSRYLVKRTGEKVFLECVQDMDHENMFWYRQDPGLGLRLIYFSYDVKMKEKGDIPEGYSVSREKKERFSLILESASTNQTSMYLCASSGHGTSHYYEQYFGPGTRLTVT.

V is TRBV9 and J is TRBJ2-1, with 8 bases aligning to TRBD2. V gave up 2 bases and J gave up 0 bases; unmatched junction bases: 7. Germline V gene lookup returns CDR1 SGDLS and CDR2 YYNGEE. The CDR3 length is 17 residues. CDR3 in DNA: TGTGCCAGCAGCGTCCTAGCGGGCCCAAGCTCCTACAATGAGCAGTTCTTC. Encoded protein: CASSVLAGPSSYNEQFF.

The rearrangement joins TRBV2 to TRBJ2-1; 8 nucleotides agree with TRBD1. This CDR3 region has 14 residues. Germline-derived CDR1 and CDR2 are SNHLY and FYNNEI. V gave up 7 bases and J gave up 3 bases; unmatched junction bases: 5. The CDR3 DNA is TGTGCCAGCACAGGGGGCTATAGCTACAATGAGCAGTTCTTC. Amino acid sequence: CASTGGYSYNEQFF.